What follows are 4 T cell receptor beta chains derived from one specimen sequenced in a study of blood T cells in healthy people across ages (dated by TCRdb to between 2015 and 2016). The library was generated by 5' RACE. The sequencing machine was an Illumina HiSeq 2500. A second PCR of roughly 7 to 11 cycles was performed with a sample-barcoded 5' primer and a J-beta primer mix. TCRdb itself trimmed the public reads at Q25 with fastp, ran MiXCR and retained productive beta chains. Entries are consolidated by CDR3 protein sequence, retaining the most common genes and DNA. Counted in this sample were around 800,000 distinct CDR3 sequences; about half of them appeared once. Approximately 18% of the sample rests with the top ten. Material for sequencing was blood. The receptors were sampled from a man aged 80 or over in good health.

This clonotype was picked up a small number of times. This CDR3 reads CSARRTPQETQYF. For the CDR3, the DNA is TGCAGTGCCCGAAGAACACCGCAAGAGACCCAGTACTTC. This chain joins TRBV20-1 and TRBJ2-5, with D unresolved. CDR3 size: 13 residues. The V and J ends lost 6 bases and 2 bases respectively, with 13 bases between them. The V gene's germline CDR1 is DFQATT and CDR2 SNEGSKA (reference sequence).

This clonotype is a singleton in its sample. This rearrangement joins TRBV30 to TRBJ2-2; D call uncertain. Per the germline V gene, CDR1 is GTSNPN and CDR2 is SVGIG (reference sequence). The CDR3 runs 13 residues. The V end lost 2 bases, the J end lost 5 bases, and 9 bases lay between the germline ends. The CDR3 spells CAWSLDVTGELFF. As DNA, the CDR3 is TGTGCCTGGAGTCTGGATGTGACCGGGGAGCTGTTTTTT.

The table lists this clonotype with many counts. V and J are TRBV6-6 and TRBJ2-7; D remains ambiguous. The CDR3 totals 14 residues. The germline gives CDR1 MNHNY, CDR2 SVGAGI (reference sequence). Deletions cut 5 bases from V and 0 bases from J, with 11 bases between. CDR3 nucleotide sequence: TGTGCCAGCAGTGTCCGAGGCGACTCCTACGAGCAGTACTTC. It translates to CASSVRGDSYEQYF.

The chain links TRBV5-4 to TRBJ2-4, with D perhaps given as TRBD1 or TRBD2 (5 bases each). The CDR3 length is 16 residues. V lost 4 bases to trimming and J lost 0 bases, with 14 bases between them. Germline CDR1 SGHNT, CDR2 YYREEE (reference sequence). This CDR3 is CASSTWGRLAKNIQYF. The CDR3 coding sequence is TGTGCCAGCAGCACCTGGGGACGGCTAGCCAAAAACATTCAGTACTTC. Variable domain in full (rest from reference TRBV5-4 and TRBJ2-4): ETGVTQSPTHLIKTRGQQVTLRCSSQSGHNTVSWYQQALGQGPQFIFQYYREEENGRGNFPPRFSGLQFPNYSSELNVNALELDDSALYLCASSTWGRLAKNIQYFGAGTRLSVL.